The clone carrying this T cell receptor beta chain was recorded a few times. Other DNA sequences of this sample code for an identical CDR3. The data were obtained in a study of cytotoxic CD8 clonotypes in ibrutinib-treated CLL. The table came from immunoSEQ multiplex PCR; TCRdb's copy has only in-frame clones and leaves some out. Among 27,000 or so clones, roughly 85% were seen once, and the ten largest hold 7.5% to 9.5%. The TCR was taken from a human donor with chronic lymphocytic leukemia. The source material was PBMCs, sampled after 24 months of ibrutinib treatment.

CDR3 residues: CASSGQGYEQYF. In nucleotides, the CDR3 is TGCGCCAGCTCAGGACAGGGCTACGAGCAGTACTTC. The V and J genes are TRBV5-1 and TRBJ2-7, with TRBD1 identical over 8 bases. The CDR3 covers 12 residues. The V gene end was trimmed by 7 bases and the J gene end by 3 bases; junction bases not matched to a gene: 3. Per germline, CDR1 SGHRS and CDR2 YFSETQ.